A selection of T cell receptor beta chains follows, all from one sample in a study of T cell responses to AZD1222 COVID-19 vaccine. Repertoires were generated with immunoSEQ multiplex PCR, while TCRdb's copy carries only in-frame clones and drops some. The profile shows about 160,000 clones, approximately 90% of them singletons. The source was peripheral blood, collected 28 days after the second AZD1222 dose. These receptors were collected from an adult who received the AZD1222 COVID-19 vaccine. CDR3s include the opening cysteine and the closing phenylalanine or tryptophan. Fields, in order: clone size, D gene, J gene, V gene, CDR3 DNA, CDR3 protein. A D gene is named only where the DNA matches it firmly. Rows give clone size only sometimes, using once, few, many, or a class for an expanded clone.

size: NA; D: NA; J: TRBJ1-2; V: TRBV7-2; DNA: TGTGCCAGCAGCCCCCCCAATGGGGGGTATTATGGCTACACCTTC; CDR3: CASSPPNGGYYGYTF
size: NA; D: TRBD2; J: TRBJ2-3; V: TRBV11-3; DNA: TGTGCCAGCAGCTCCCCGGGGGGGGATACGCAGTATTTT; CDR3: CASSSPGGDTQYF
size: NA; D: NA; J: TRBJ1-2; V: TRBV7-2; DNA: TGTGCCAGCAGGGTTTATTTTCCTAACTATGGCTACACCTTC; CDR3: CASRVYFPNYGYTF
size: NA; D: NA; J: TRBJ1-5; V: TRBV7-2; DNA: TGTGCCAGCAGCTTCGATAGCAATCAGCCCCAGCATTTT; CDR3: CASSFDSNQPQHF
size: NA; D: NA; J: TRBJ1-1; V: TRBV13; DNA: TGTGCCAGCAGCTCCCTGGGGGAGAACACTGAAGCTTTCTTT; CDR3: CASSSLGENTEAFF
size: NA; D: NA; J: TRBJ2-7; V: TRBV2; DNA: TGTGCCAGCAGTGAGCGGGTTTTACGCCAGTCCTACGAGCAGTACTTC; CDR3: CASSERVLRQSYEQYF
size: NA; D: NA; J: TRBJ1-5; V: TRBV6-2/TRBV6-3; DNA: TGTGCCAGCAGCTTCTCAAGGACCTTCAATCAGCCCCAGCATTTT; CDR3: CASSFSRTFNQPQHF
size: NA; D: NA; J: TRBJ1-1; V: TRBV19; DNA: TGTGCCAGTAGTATATCGAAAGGGGCCACTGAAGCTTTCTTT; CDR3: CASSISKGATEAFF
size: few; D: NA; J: TRBJ1-1; V: TRBV12-3/TRBV12-4; DNA: TGTGCCAGCAGCCAGGGGCTGAGGGCTGAAGCTTTCTTT; CDR3: CASSQGLRAEAFF
size: NA; D: NA; J: TRBJ2-7; V: TRBV5-4; DNA: TGTGCCAGCAGCTTGGGTAGGCCAGGGCAGGTCTACGAGCAGTACTTC; CDR3: CASSLGRPGQVYEQYF
size: NA; D: NA; J: TRBJ1-5; V: TRBV6-2/TRBV6-3; DNA: TGTGCCAGCAGCCCCGTTAGGGGAGGTCAGCCCCAGCATTTT; CDR3: CASSPVRGGQPQHF
size: NA; D: NA; J: TRBJ1-4; V: TRBV6-1; DNA: TGTGCCAGCAGTGAGGAAAAACTGTTTTTT; CDR3: CASSEEKLFF
size: NA; D: NA; J: TRBJ1-4; V: TRBV2; DNA: TGTGCCAGCGTAAGGGGGATGGGGGAAAAACTGTTTTTT; CDR3: CASVRGMGEKLFF
size: NA; D: NA; J: TRBJ1-3; V: TRBV10-3; DNA: TGTGCCATCAGTACCCCTCTGGAAGGTAATGGAAACACCATATATTTT; CDR3: CAISTPLEGNGNTIYF
size: NA; D: NA; J: TRBJ2-7; V: TRBV4-3; DNA: TGCGCCAGCAGCCAAGGGACCCGCCGGCAGTACTTC; CDR3: CASSQGTRRQYF
size: NA; D: NA; J: TRBJ1-4; V: TRBV19; DNA: TGTGCCAGTAGTGAACAGGCTCGAGGAAAACTGTTTTTT; CDR3: CASSEQARGKLFF
size: NA; D: NA; J: TRBJ1-1; V: TRBV5-1; DNA: TGCGCCAGCAGCTCCCAGGGTGTAGGGACTGAAGCTTTCTTT; CDR3: CASSSQGVGTEAFF
size: NA; D: NA; J: TRBJ2-3; V: TRBV4-1; DNA: TGCGCCAGCAGCCAAAGCGATTTCACAGATACGCAGTATTTT; CDR3: CASSQSDFTDTQYF
size: NA; D: NA; J: TRBJ1-6; V: TRBV14; DNA: TGTGCCAGCAGCCAAGATCTGGGGGCACCCCTCCACTTT; CDR3: CASSQDLGAPLHF
size: NA; D: NA; J: TRBJ1-4; V: TRBV2; DNA: TGTGCCAGCAGTAATTTGGACAACCGCGATAATGAAAAACTGTTTTTT; CDR3: CASSNLDNRDNEKLFF
size: NA; D: NA; J: TRBJ1-1; V: TRBV6-1; DNA: TGTGCCAGCAGTGACCGGCCCCCGGGACGGCAGAACACTGAAGCTTTCTTT; CDR3: CASSDRPPGRQNTEAFF
size: NA; D: NA; J: TRBJ2-1; V: TRBV7-9; DNA: TGTGCCAGCAGCAGGGGGCTAGCGGACAATGAGCAGTTCTTC; CDR3: CASSRGLADNEQFF
size: NA; D: NA; J: TRBJ1-2; V: TRBV10-3; DNA: TGTGCCATCAGTGAGGATCGGTTCGGCAGGGTAAATGGCTACACCTTC; CDR3: CAISEDRFGRVNGYTF
size: NA; D: NA; J: TRBJ2-5; V: TRBV6-2/TRBV6-3; DNA: TGTGCCAGCAGTTACTACAGGGAGGAGACCCAGTACTTC; CDR3: CASSYYREETQYF
size: NA; D: NA; J: TRBJ1-4; V: TRBV18; DNA: TGTGCCAGCTCACCGAGGAGGACAGATTTAACAACTAATGAAAAACTGTTTTTT; CDR3: CASSPRRTDLTTNEKLFF
size: few; D: TRBD1; J: TRBJ1-1; V: TRBV5-1; DNA: TGCGCCAGCAGCCCCGACAGGGGCACTGAAGCTTTCTTT; CDR3: CASSPDRGTEAFF
size: NA; D: NA; J: TRBJ2-7; V: TRBV6-5; DNA: TGTGCCAGCAGTACCCTTCGGGGGCTCTACGAGCAGTACTTC; CDR3: CASSTLRGLYEQYF
size: NA; D: NA; J: TRBJ1-4; V: TRBV11-2; DNA: TGTGCCAGCAGCCCGCGCATTGGACAAGGATTCGATGAAAAACTGTTTTTT; CDR3: CASSPRIGQGFDEKLFF
size: NA; D: TRBD1; J: TRBJ1-1; V: TRBV5-1; DNA: TGCGCCAGCAGCGTAAGACAGGGGGGTTTGAACACTGAAGCTTTCTTT; CDR3: CASSVRQGGLNTEAFF
size: once; D: NA; J: TRBJ1-2; V: TRBV5-5; DNA: TGTGCCAGCAGCTTGTCTCAGGAATTCGCTGGCTACACCTTC; CDR3: CASSLSQEFAGYTF
size: NA; D: NA; J: TRBJ2-5; V: TRBV6-6; DNA: TGTGCCAGCAGCCACCGCCACTCCAGCGAAGAGACCCAGTACTTC; CDR3: CASSHRHSSEETQYF
size: NA; D: NA; J: TRBJ1-1; V: TRBV7-9; DNA: TGTGCCAGCAGCCGAGACCCTCAGAACACTGAAGCTTTCTTT; CDR3: CASSRDPQNTEAFF
size: NA; D: NA; J: TRBJ1-1; V: TRBV6-1; DNA: TGTGCCAGCAGTGCTTTAGTCCAAGGAATGAACACTGAAGCTTTCTTT; CDR3: CASSALVQGMNTEAFF
size: NA; D: NA; J: TRBJ1-6; V: TRBV6-5; DNA: TGTGCCAGCAGTTCCGGGCCGGAGCGGTCACCCCTCCACTTT; CDR3: CASSSGPERSPLHF
size: NA; D: NA; J: TRBJ2-7; V: TRBV19; DNA: TGTGCCAGTAGTCACCGCAGGGCTGCCGCACCCCACGAGCAGTACTTC; CDR3: CASSHRRAAAPHEQYF
size: NA; D: TRBD2; J: TRBJ2-1; V: TRBV6-5; DNA: TGTGCCAGCAGTTCGGCGGGGGGCGGCTACAATGAGCAGTTCTTC; CDR3: CASSSAGGGYNEQFF
size: NA; D: TRBD1; J: TRBJ2-1; V: TRBV10-1; DNA: TGCGCCAGCAGTAAAGGACAGGACAATGAGCAGTTCTTC; CDR3: CASSKGQDNEQFF
size: once; D: TRBD1; J: TRBJ1-2; V: TRBV5-5; DNA: TGTGCCAGCAGCTTGGAGGGACAGGGGCCCCCCTACTATGGCTACACCTTC; CDR3: CASSLEGQGPPYYGYTF
size: NA; D: NA; J: TRBJ1-4; V: TRBV7-9; DNA: TGTGCCAGCAGTTCTTCCGCCGACAGTCGTGGTGCAAAACTGTTTTTT; CDR3: CASSSSADSRGAKLFF
size: NA; D: NA; J: TRBJ1-2; V: TRBV7-9; DNA: TGTGCCAGCACTCCCGGGACTCAGACCTATGGCTACACCTTC; CDR3: CASTPGTQTYGYTF
size: NA; D: TRBD1; J: TRBJ1-3; V: TRBV12-5; DNA: TGTGCTAGTGAGATCGGACAGGCTGGAAACACCATATATTTT; CDR3: CASEIGQAGNTIYF
size: NA; D: NA; J: TRBJ1-1; V: TRBV12-3/TRBV12-4; DNA: TGTGCCAGCAGTTTAAGTAGTGAAGCTTTCTTT; CDR3: CASSLSSEAFF
size: NA; D: TRBD1; J: TRBJ1-5; V: TRBV10-2; DNA: TGCGCCAGCACGACAGGGGTTTCTAGCAATCAGCCCCAGCATTTT; CDR3: CASTTGVSSNQPQHF
size: NA; D: TRBD1; J: TRBJ1-1; V: TRBV6-5; DNA: TGTGCCAGCAGCCCACTTCAGGGGGGGAACACTGAAGCTTTCTTT; CDR3: CASSPLQGGNTEAFF
size: NA; D: NA; J: TRBJ2-1; V: TRBV5-1; DNA: TGCGCCAGCAGCTTCGAGGGCCCTTCATATATCCCACCTTACAATGAGCAGTTCTTC; CDR3: CASSFEGPSYIPPYNEQFF
size: NA; D: NA; J: TRBJ1-1; V: TRBV6-1; DNA: TGTGCCAGCAGTGACCTGGGACCGGGCGATGAAGCTTTCTTT; CDR3: CASSDLGPGDEAFF
size: NA; D: NA; J: TRBJ2-1; V: TRBV5-1; DNA: TGCGCCAGCAGCTTGGTTTCCGGTGAGCAGTTCTTC; CDR3: CASSLVSGEQFF
size: NA; D: NA; J: TRBJ1-5; V: TRBV2; DNA: TGTGCCAGCGGTGGAGAAAATAGCAATCAGCCCCAGCATTTT; CDR3: CASGGENSNQPQHF
size: NA; D: NA; J: TRBJ2-1; V: TRBV5-4; DNA: TGTGCCAGCAGCCCCAGGGACCAATACAATGAGCAGTTCTTC; CDR3: CASSPRDQYNEQFF
size: NA; D: NA; J: TRBJ1-1; V: TRBV29-1; DNA: TGCAGCGTTGTTCTAATGGACACTGAAGCTTTCTTT; CDR3: CSVVLMDTEAFF
size: NA; D: NA; J: TRBJ1-2; V: TRBV5-1; DNA: TGCGCCAGCAGCTTGGACGTGACTCCAAGTAACTATGGCTACACCTTC; CDR3: CASSLDVTPSNYGYTF
size: NA; D: NA; J: TRBJ1-1; V: TRBV10-2; DNA: TGCGCCAGCAGTGAGTCACCGGGGCCCAAAGCTTTCTTT; CDR3: CASSESPGPKAFF
size: NA; D: NA; J: TRBJ1-2; V: TRBV10-1; DNA: TGCGCCACACCGGGACGTAATCCCTACACCTTC; CDR3: CATPGRNPYTF